Shown below are 29 T cell receptor beta chains from a single sample sequenced in a study of blood T cell repertoires in COVID-19. TCRdb keeps only in-frame clones here, not all; method: immunoSEQ multiplex PCR. The sample has 20,000 to 25,000 clones, approximately 91% seen once. Input material: peripheral blood. These receptor sequences come from a human donor in a cohort sampled during active COVID-19. The donor label of this sample is uncertain.

The chain carries TRBV7-9 and TRBJ2-1; TRBD2 aligns across 14 bases. This CDR3 has 15 amino acids. With V trimmed by 5 bases and J by 8 bases, 5 bases remained unmatched. Germline V gene sequence: CDR1 SEHNR, CDR2 FQNEAQ (reference sequence). The DNA for the CDR3 is TGTGCCAGCAGCCTGACTAGCGGGAGGGCCCATGAGCAGTTCTTC. This gives the protein CASSLTSGRAHEQFF.

The chain couples TRBV25-1 to TRBJ1-2, with TRBD1 matching over 9 bases. Germline V lookup: CDR1 MGHDK, CDR2 SYGVNS. With V trimmed by 3 bases and J by 8 bases, 10 bases remained unmatched. The CDR3 sequence is 15 residues long. Here the CDR3 DNA reads TGTGCCAGCAGTGATCCCGGACAGGGGATAGACGGCTACACCTTC. Its translation is CASSDPGQGIDGYTF.

This clone was picked up one time. The rearrangement joins TRBV5-1 to TRBJ2-1, with D possibly matching TRBD2 (5 bases). Deletions cut 4 bases from V and 5 bases from J, with 10 bases between. The germline gives CDR1 SGHRS, CDR2 YFSETQ. The CDR3 sequence is 13 residues long. CDR3 protein: CASSTDYHNEQFF. CDR3 bases: TGCGCCAGCAGCACAGACTACCACAATGAGCAGTTCTTC.

The genes are TRBV7-6 and TRBJ2-3; 11 bases fit TRBD2. V dropped 5 bases and J dropped 6; count of bases not matched to a gene: 10. The germline V gene encodes CDR1 SGHVS and CDR2 FNYEAQ. There are 16 residues in the CDR3. In DNA form, the CDR3 reads TGTGCCAGCAGCCGCACCCTAGCGGGAGGCGGGGATACGCAGTATTTT. Its translation: CASSRTLAGGGDTQYF.

In nucleotides, the CDR3 is TGCGCCAGCAGCTTGGCCCCGGGACAGACCTACAATGAGCAGTTCTTC. This codes for CASSLAPGQTYNEQFF. The chain is built from TRBV5-1 and TRBJ2-1; 7 nucleotides line up with TRBD1. After removal of 0 bases from V and 2 bases from J, the junction contained 5 bases not matched to a gene. Germline V gene sequence: CDR1 SGHRS, CDR2 YFSETQ. There are 16 residues in the CDR3. Full variable domain (remainder filled in from reference TRBV5-1 and TRBJ2-1): KAGVTQTPRYLIKTRGQQVTLSCSPISGHRSVSWYQQTPGQGLQFLFEYFSETQRNKGNFPGRFSGRQFSNSRSEMNVSTLELGDSALYLCASSLAPGQTYNEQFFGPGTRLTVL.

The chain has TRBV12-3 or TRBV12-4 and TRBJ2-5; 11 bases are a match to TRBD1. The CDR3 loop spans 12 amino acids. V shed 4 bases, J shed 11 bases, and the junction held 3 bases outside the gene matches. Written as DNA, the CDR3 is TGTGCCAGCAGTTCGGGACAGGGGGGACAGTACTTC. Translated: CASSSGQGGQYF.

The chain is built from TRBV6-5 and TRBJ1-1; no clear D gene. Germline V gene lookup returns CDR1 MNHEY and CDR2 SVGAGI. V was shortened by 6 bases and J by 1 base, with 3 bases between the two germline ends. CDR3 length: 11 residues. CDR3 amino acids: CASRRNTEAFF. CDR3 nucleotide sequence: TGTGCCAGCAGGAGGAACACTGAAGCTTTCTTT.

This chain joins TRBV5-1 and TRBJ2-5; TRBD2 matches at 10 bases. With 2 bases clipped from V and 1 base from J, the junction kept 11 bases outside the gene matches. Germline CDR1 SGHRS, CDR2 YFSETQ. This CDR3 has 18 amino acids. CDR3 DNA sequence: TGCGCCAGCAGCTTTCCGGGACTAGCGATAAGGGGCCAAGAGACCCAGTACTTC. Protein: CASSFPGLAIRGQETQYF. Variable domain in full (rest from reference TRBV5-1 and TRBJ2-5): KAGVTQTPRYLIKTRGQQVTLSCSPISGHRSVSWYQQTPGQGLQFLFEYFSETQRNKGNFPGRFSGRQFSNSRSEMNVSTLELGDSALYLCASSFPGLAIRGQETQYFGPGTRLLVL.

The chain links TRBV7-9 to TRBJ1-2; perhaps TRBD1 as D (5 bases). This CDR3 comprises 18 residues. Trimming removed 5 bases from V and 2 bases from J, with 24 bases in between. The germline V gene encodes CDR1 SEHNR and CDR2 FQNEAQ (reference sequence). The CDR3 DNA follows: TGTGCCAGCAGCAGAGTCGGGGGTCTGGGGTCAACCAACTATGGCTACACCTTC. It yields the protein CASSRVGGLGSTNYGYTF.

The V gene is TRBV24-1, the J gene TRBJ1-5, with 9 nucleotides matching TRBD1. The trim removed 9 bases at V and 3 bases at J, leaving 8 bases unmatched. This CDR3 has 15 amino acids. Germline V CDR1 and CDR2: KGHDR, SFDVKD. The DNA for the CDR3 is TGTGCCACCGGGCCCGGGACAGGGAACAATCAGCCCCAGCATTTT. Translating gives CATGPGTGNNQPQHF.

The gene calls are TRBV5-5 and TRBJ1-4; the match to TRBD1 covers 8 bases. CDR3 length: 12 residues. Germline CDR1 is SGHKS and CDR2 is YYEKEE (reference sequence). J gave up 12 bases and V 3 bases, and 4 bases lay outside the gene matches. CDR3 sequence: CASSSDREELFF. CDR3 sequence (DNA): TGTGCCAGCAGCTCGGACAGGGAGGAACTGTTTTTT.

The chain has TRBV30 and TRBJ2-2; TRBD1 agrees at 7 bases. The V gene's germline CDR1 is GTSNPN and CDR2 SVGIG (reference sequence). V shed 3 bases and J 0 bases; nucleotides not matched to a gene: 1. There are 14 residues in the CDR3. The CDR3 loop reads CAWRGQANTGELFF. CDR3 nucleotide sequence: TGTGCCTGGAGAGGACAGGCGAACACCGGGGAGCTGTTTTTT.

The count of this clone is one. The CDR3 sequence: CASSTGTAPFYGYTF. The CDR3 coding sequence is TGTGCCAGCAGTACCGGGACAGCCCCCTTCTATGGCTACACCTTC. The chain has TRBV28 and TRBJ1-2; the match to TRBD1 covers 7 bases. The CDR3 loop spans 15 amino acids. Trimming at V came to 5 bases and at J to 4 bases, leaving 10 bases not matched to a gene. Germline values: CDR1 MDHEN, CDR2 SYDVKM.

This rearrangement joins TRBV28 to TRBJ1-1; no reliable D call. The CDR3 is made up of 10 amino acids. Germline loops: CDR1 MDHEN, CDR2 SYDVKM. V dropped 8 bases and J dropped 1 base, with 2 bases sitting between them. The chain's CDR3 is CASQNTEAFF. CDR3 DNA: TGTGCCAGCCAGAACACTGAAGCTTTCTTT. The full variable domain, completed using reference TRBV28 and TRBJ1-1, is DVKVTQSSRYLVKRTGEKVFLECVQDMDHENMFWYRQDPGLGLRLIYFSYDVKMKEKGDIPEGYSVSREKKERFSLILESASTNQTSMYLCASQNTEAFFGQGTRLTVV.

V usage is TRBV11-2 and J usage is TRBJ2-1, with TRBD2 identical over 10 bases. The trim removed 5 bases at V and 6 bases at J, leaving 7 bases unmatched. Per the germline V gene, CDR1 is SGHAT and CDR2 is FQNNGV. The CDR3 contains 15 residues. This chain's CDR3 is CASSALAGGANEQFF. CDR3 sequence (DNA): TGTGCCAGCAGCGCTTTAGCGGGAGGCGCCAATGAGCAGTTCTTC.

The J gene is TRBJ2-1, the V gene TRBV9; 8 bases agree with TRBD2. This CDR3 has 16 amino acids. Germline V gene lookup returns CDR1 SGDLS and CDR2 YYNGEE. The ends lost 3 bases at V and 3 bases at J; junction bases unmatched: 8. The CDR3 DNA is TGTGCCAGCAGCGCGGAAGGGACTAGGTTCTACAATGAGCAGTTCTTC. The encoded protein is CASSAEGTRFYNEQFF.

This clone was observed once. The rearrangement uses TRBV28 and TRBJ1-5, with 8 nucleotides matching TRBD1. Trimming removed 5 bases from V and 5 bases from J; junction bases left unmatched: 11. CDR3 length equals 16 residues. CDR1 and CDR2 (germline): MDHEN, SYDVKM. For the CDR3, the DNA is TGTGCCAGCAGTCCCTTTCCCAGGGGGCAGGATCAGCCCCAGCATTTT. It codes for CASSPFPRGQDQPQHF.

The chain couples TRBV7-9 to TRBJ2-3; 9 bases fit TRBD1. Per germline, CDR1 SEHNR and CDR2 FQNEAQ (reference sequence). Trimming cost V 5 bases and J 3 bases; bases outside gene matches: 6. CDR3 length equals 15 residues. In DNA form, the CDR3 reads TGTGCCAGCAGCACCGACAGGGGGAGTACAGATACGCAGTATTTT. Protein: CASSTDRGSTDTQYF. Together with reference TRBV7-9 and TRBJ2-3, the CDR3 gives the full variable domain: DTGVSQNPRHKITKRGQNVTFRCDPISEHNRLYWYRQTLGQGPEFLTYFQNEAQLEKSRLLSDRFSAERPKGSFSTLEIQRTEQGDSAMYLCASSTDRGSTDTQYFGPGTRLTVL.

The gene calls are TRBV5-1 and TRBJ2-7; maybe TRBD2 (6 bases). Germline CDR1 and CDR2: SGHRS and YFSETQ. The CDR3 is 14 amino acids. V gave up 4 bases and J gave up 2 bases, with 13 bases separating them. The DNA for the CDR3 is TGCGCCAGCAGCATCCCGGGGGATCCCTACGAGCAGTACTTC. It codes for CASSIPGDPYEQYF.

The rearrangement links TRBV10-1 to TRBJ2-3; TRBD1 aligns across 7 bases. With V trimmed by 4 bases and J by 2 bases, 3 bases remained unmatched. CDR1 and CDR2 (germline): WNHNN, SYGVQD (reference sequence). This CDR3 contains 14 residues. CDR3 in amino acids: CASSGQGVTDTQYF. CDR3 bases: TGCGCCAGCAGTGGCCAGGGGGTCACAGATACGCAGTATTTT.

This chain joins TRBV11-2 and TRBJ1-3; D possibly corresponds to TRBD1 (5 bases). Germline CDR1 is SGHAT and CDR2 is FQNNGV. The CDR3 is made up of 16 amino acids. Between the trimmed V and J ends, which lost 1 base and 2 bases, there was a span of 12 bases. The CDR3 bases are TGTGCCAGCAGCTTAGTCCCAGGGCGAACTGGAAACACCATATATTTT. Translating gives CASSLVPGRTGNTIYF.

This CDR3 reads CASSSIGTGGLGEQFF. DNA of the CDR3: TGTGCCAGCAGTTCCATCGGGACAGGGGGCTTGGGTGAGCAGTTCTTC. The chain uses TRBV28 and TRBJ2-1; 12 bases are a match to TRBD1. The trim removed 4 bases at V and 9 bases at J, leaving 10 bases unmatched. Per germline, CDR1 MDHEN and CDR2 SYDVKM. The CDR3 consists of 16 residues.

DNA of the CDR3: TGCGCCAGCAGCATCTTCGGGAGAGGGTCCTACAATGAGCAGTTCTTC. Residues: CASSIFGRGSYNEQFF. The chain has TRBV5-1 and TRBJ2-1, with a possible D match to TRBD2 (6 bases). The length of the CDR3 is 16 residues. Between the trimmed V and J ends, which lost 4 bases and 1 base, there was a span of 15 bases. CDR1 and CDR2 (germline): SGHRS, YFSETQ. The full variable domain, rest sourced from reference TRBV5-1 and TRBJ2-1, is KAGVTQTPRYLIKTRGQQVTLSCSPISGHRSVSWYQQTPGQGLQFLFEYFSETQRNKGNFPGRFSGRQFSNSRSEMNVSTLELGDSALYLCASSIFGRGSYNEQFFGPGTRLTVL.

The chain combines TRBV11-2 with TRBJ1-6, with TRBD1 matching over 9 bases. The CDR3 has 14 amino acids. Germline CDR1 and CDR2: SGHAT and FQNNGV. After removal of 6 bases from V and 9 bases from J, the junction contained 6 bases not matched to a gene. CDR3 in DNA: TGTGCCAGCAGGCAACAGGGGGCGCGTTCACCCCTCCACTTT. Its translation is CASRQQGARSPLHF.

The rearrangement links TRBV5-6 to TRBJ2-1; TRBD2 matches 9 bases. CDR3 length equals 15 residues. CDR1 SGHDT and CDR2 YYEEEE come from the germline V gene. J was trimmed by 5 bases and V by 2 bases; bases with no gene match: 5. CDR3 loop: CASSFAGGPNNEQFF. The CDR3 region has the DNA TGTGCCAGCAGCTTCGCGGGAGGGCCGAACAATGAGCAGTTCTTC.

The chain carries TRBV6-5 and TRBJ2-7; possibly TRBD1 for D (5 bases). Trimming cost V 6 bases and J 1 base, with 13 bases left between them. This CDR3 contains 14 residues. Looked up from germline, CDR1 is MNHEY and CDR2 is SVGAGI. The CDR3 is CASRRQRTSYEQYF. In nucleotides, the CDR3 is TGTGCCAGCAGACGACAGAGAACGTCCTACGAGCAGTACTTC.

The chain is built from TRBV27 and TRBJ2-1; 7 bases fit TRBD1. CDR3 length equals 14 residues. From germline, CDR1 is MNHEY and CDR2 SMNVEV (reference sequence). Trimming cost V 3 bases and J 10 bases; bases outside gene matches: 9. The CDR3 reads CASSFGLLGQEQFF. DNA for the CDR3: TGTGCCAGCAGTTTTGGTCTTCTGGGACAGGAGCAGTTCTTC.

The genes are TRBV3-1 (or the pseudogene TRBV3-2) and TRBJ2-7, with a possible D match to TRBD2 (6 bases). V was cut by 0 bases and J by 4 bases, with 22 bases left in between. Per the germline V gene, CDR1 is LGHDT and CDR2 is YNNKEL (reference sequence). The CDR3 has 18 residues. CDR3 in DNA: TGTGCCAGCAGCCAAGATTGGGTAAGGGGATCGGGGAGGTACGAGCAGTACTTC. It encodes CASSQDWVRGSGRYEQYF.

The chain joins TRBV15 to TRBJ2-5; 9 bases fit TRBD1. With 1 base clipped from V and 5 bases from J, the junction kept 8 bases outside the gene matches. The CDR3 totals 16 residues. Germline CDR1 reads LNHNV; CDR2 reads YYDKDF (reference sequence). CDR3 protein: CATSRGGTGKEETQYF. CDR3 DNA sequence: TGTGCCACCAGCAGAGGGGGGACAGGGAAAGAGGAGACCCAGTACTTC.